This T cell receptor beta chain stems from a study of CD8 T cells in Susac syndrome. Random hexamers primed reverse transcription of about 0.5 to 1 ug RNA. The method of amplification for TCR beta CDR3 was immunoSEQ multiplex PCR, covering 54 Vbeta and 13 Jbeta. TCRdb processed the immunoSEQ multiplex PCR reads anew with MiXCR; each CDR3 protein has one entry. The sample records 70,000 to 100,000 distinct CDR3 sequences, approximately 96% being singletons. The germline CDR1 and CDR2 sequences are MDHEN and SYDVKM. The CDR3 covers 14 residues. V was cut by 1 base and J by 3 bases, with 8 bases left in between. All included Susac syndrome patients satisfied recently defined diagnostic criteria for definite or probable disease. The TEMRA cells underwent FACS enrichment, while the CD8+ and CD4+ T cells underwent negative isolation.

Sequencing input: CD8+ T cells from PBMCs. The V and J genes are TRBV28 and TRBJ2-3; D is perhaps TRBD1 (5 bases). The receptor's source is a human donor with Susac syndrome. The CDR3: CASSLSGFTDTQYF. The CDR3 region has the DNA TGTGCCAGCAGTTTATCAGGGTTTACAGATACGCAGTATTTT.